This paragraph covers one TCR beta chain sequence. The data derive from a study of blood T cell repertoires in COVID-19. V lost 5 bases to trimming and J lost 7 bases, with 9 bases between them. CDR3 length: 13 residues. Germline V lookup: CDR1 SEHNR, CDR2 FQNEAQ (reference sequence). The data were produced by immunoSEQ multiplex PCR, yet TCRdb's version contains in-frame clones alone and is incomplete. The sample carries about 120,000 clones, more than 60% recorded once. This chain connects TRBV7-9 to TRBJ1-6, with D uncertain. Sequenced input: peripheral blood. The origin of this receptor is a man aged 65-85 years with acute or convalescent COVID-19. CDR3: CASSNTANSPLHF. The CDR3 coding sequence is TGTGCCAGCAGCAACACAGCAAATTCACCCCTCCACTTT.